The clone carrying this T cell receptor beta chain was counted many times. What it binds is unknown. Attached unique molecular identifiers marked individual cDNA molecules. TCRdb processed the 5' RACE reads anew with MiXCR; each CDR3 protein has one entry. The sample has around 47,000 distinct CDR3 sequences; about a tenth are singletons. The data originate from a study of early T cells in non-severe SARS-CoV-2 infection. Study context: Bulk RNA taken from unsorted whole blood was sequenced, leaving chains unpaired. General observations from the study: Reliance on VDJdb matching favored anti-spike CD8 responses; private and CD4 specificities were missed.

This CDR3 has 13 residues. V shed 3 bases and J 5 bases; nucleotides not matched to a gene: 3. From germline, CDR1 is ENHRY and CDR2 SYGVKD. The receptor was derived from an adult who was a healthcare worker with PCR-confirmed SARS-CoV-2 infection or an uninfected control (not recorded which). Sequencing used whole blood. V and J are TRBV10-3 and TRBJ1-1; TRBD1 agrees at 7 bases. This chain's CDR3 is CAISDQGGTEAFF. The CDR3 DNA reads TGTGCCATCAGTGACCAGGGGGGTACTGAAGCTTTCTTT.